This TCR beta chain was sequenced in a study of T cells in localized non-small cell lung cancer. TCRdb's copy holds only in-frame clones and misses some; the assay was immunoSEQ multiplex PCR. This table holds more than 2,000 clones, 21% found once. Study-wide results and limits: Adjacent lung was found to contain a median about 60 of the top 100 tumor clones. The study found T cell clonality highest in uninvolved adjacent lung, above tumor. Because sequencing included only one region (of the tumor), heterogeneity remains possible.

A remark on this clone: What it binds is unknown.

CDR1 SGHNT and CDR2 YENEEA come from the germline V gene. This CDR3 spans 15 amino acids. V lost 2 bases to trimming and J lost 4 bases, with 11 bases between them. This chain connects TRBV11-3 to TRBJ2-2, with D tentatively TRBD2 (5 bases). Sequenced material: lung tumor tissue, taken before any cancer treatment. The clonotype was recovered from a man between 35 and 75 years old with stage I lung adenocarcinoma. This CDR3 is CASSLLRDSTGELFF. The CDR3, as DNA: TGTGCCAGCAGCTTACTGAGGGATTCCACCGGGGAGCTGTTTTTT. Variable domain in full (rest from reference TRBV11-3 and TRBJ2-2): EAGVVQSPRYKIIEKKQPVAFWCNPISGHNTLYWYLQNLGQGPELLIRYENEEAVDDSQLPKDRFSAERLKGVDSTLKIQPAELGDSAVYLCASSLLRDSTGELFFGEGSRLTVL.